This T cell receptor beta chain stems from a study of breast tumors, draining lymph nodes, adjacent tissues. This clonotype was picked up many times. Its antigen is unknown. TCRdb recomputed calls from the multiplex PCR reads with MiXCR, one row per CDR3 protein. The data contain about 130,000 distinct CDR3 sequences, around 22% of them seen just once; the ten biggest clones take up roughly 2.6%. Losses at the gene ends were 4 bases for V and 0 bases for J; bases not matched to a gene: 3. This CDR3 comprises 15 residues. CDR1 is MNHEY, CDR2 SVGEGT, per germline. The lymph nodes were axillary draining lymph nodes from breast cancer patients. Findings of the study overall: The data were judged consistent with most tumor T cells coming from lymph node and expanding in tumor.

The chain has TRBV6-2 or TRBV6-3 and TRBJ2-1, with 7 nucleotides matching TRBD2. Sequencing was performed on axillary lymph node tissue. This receptor was taken from a female donor with breast cancer. Some clones in this sample may be carry-over from other donors' samples. CDR3 nucleotide sequence: TGTGCCAGCAGTTGGGAGGGACGCTCCTACAATGAGCAGTTCTTC. Encoded protein: CASSWEGRSYNEQFF.